Following are 23 T cell receptor beta chains from one sample sequenced in a study of T cell repertoires in cytomegalovirus infection. TCRdb used MiXCR to reprocess the reads, holding one entry per CDR3 protein. The sample holds 300,000 to 450,000 distinct CDR3 sequences, roughly 20% seen once. The material sequenced was PBMCs. These receptors were taken from a human donor in good health (CMV status not recorded). Some clones in this sample may be carry-over from other donors' samples.

This clonotype was seen many times. The chain combines TRBV7-2 with TRBJ2-5; 11 nucleotides align to TRBD2. Germline CDR1 SGHTA, CDR2 FQGNSA. The CDR3 sequence is 17 residues long. The V segment lost 1 base and the J segment 2 bases; nucleotides outside the gene matches: 6. DNA of the CDR3: TGTGCCAGCAGCTTAGGTCTAGCGGGGGGAAATCAAGAGACCCAGTACTTC. Its translation: CASSLGLAGGNQETQYF.

This clonotype was observed a handful of times. The J gene is TRBJ2-1, the V gene TRBV7-2; unclear D gene. The length of the CDR3 is 12 residues. Per germline, CDR1 SGHTA and CDR2 FQGNSA. With 5 bases removed from V and 4 bases from J, the gap between germline ends came to 6 bases. The CDR3 DNA reads as TGTGCCAGCAGCCCTAAGTACAATGAGCAGTTCTTC. It translates to CASSPKYNEQFF.

The V gene is TRBV29-1, the J gene TRBJ2-3; D not certain. Per the germline V gene, CDR1 is SQVTM and CDR2 is ANQGSEA. The V end was cut by 5 bases, the J end by 4 bases, with 7 bases between. This CDR3 region has 11 residues. This CDR3 reads CSVRLSDTQYF. CDR3 DNA: TGCAGCGTTCGACTCTCAGATACGCAGTATTTT.

The CDR3: CASSQGGASNRGTEAFF. In DNA form, the CDR3 reads TGCGCCAGCAGTCAAGGGGGGGCGTCAAACCGGGGCACTGAAGCTTTCTTT. The chain employs TRBV23-1 and TRBJ1-1, with TRBD1 as a possible D gene (6 bases). TRBV23-1 is placed among ORFs of uncertain function. The CDR3 is 17 amino acids. V was trimmed by 2 bases and J by 4 bases, leaving 20 bases between them.

This clonotype has at least ten counts. The V call is TRBV12-3 or TRBV12-4, the J call TRBJ1-1, with 7 bases fitting TRBD1. J gave up 6 bases and V 5 bases, and 9 bases lay outside the gene matches. The CDR3 totals 14 residues. CDR3 protein: CASSPQGQFSEAFF. The CDR3 DNA reads TGTGCCAGCAGTCCCCAGGGACAGTTCTCTGAAGCTTTCTTT.

This chain joins TRBV5-1 and TRBJ1-2; perhaps TRBD1 as D (6 bases). V was pared by 5 bases and J by 6 bases, with 17 bases between. The germline CDR1 and CDR2 sequences are SGHRS and YFSETQ. This CDR3 is 14 amino acids long. CDR3 coding DNA: TGCGCCAGCAGGCTACAGGGAGGGAAAGATGGCTACACCTTC. Its translation is CASRLQGGKDGYTF.

This sequence joins TRBV19 and TRBJ1-3, with D unclear. The ends were cut back, 7 bases at V and 0 bases at J, with 7 bases in the middle. Germline CDR1 reads LNHDA; CDR2 reads SQIVND (reference sequence). There are 13 residues in the CDR3. The CDR3 nucleotides are TGTGCCAGTAATGTCGGCTCTGGAAACACCATATATTTT. This sequence encodes CASNVGSGNTIYF. The whole variable domain, filled in from reference TRBV19 and TRBJ1-3, reads DGGITQSPKYLFRKEGQNVTLSCEQNLNHDAMYWYRQDPGQGLRLIYYSQIVNDFQKGDIAEGYSVSREKKESFPLTVTSAQKNPTAFYLCASNVGSGNTIYFGEGSWLTVV.

This clonotype occurred many times. This chain links TRBV7-6 with TRBJ2-1; no reliable D call. Germline-derived CDR1 and CDR2 are SGHVS and FNYEAQ. Trimming pared 1 base from V and 9 bases from J, leaving 4 bases between. The CDR3 contains 11 residues. The CDR3 nucleotides read TGTGCCAGCAGCTTAGAGGGTGAGCAGTTCTTC. Its protein is CASSLEGEQFF.

This clonotype showed up many times. The chain has TRBV12-3 or TRBV12-4 and TRBJ1-6; a possible D gene is TRBD1 (6 bases). The CDR3 spans 14 residues. Trimming took off 7 bases at V and 5 bases at J, with 12 bases between the two ends. The CDR3 nucleotides read TGTGCCAGCACCTCAGGGGCAGATAATTCACCCCTCCACTTT. Translating gives CASTSGADNSPLHF.

This clonotype was observed at least ten times. The chain is built from TRBV6-1 and TRBJ2-7, with D possibly TRBD1 on 5 matching bases. The CDR3 spans 14 residues. The ends were cut back, 5 bases at V and 0 bases at J, with 11 bases in the middle. The germline V gene has CDR1 MNHNS and CDR2 SASEGT. The CDR3: CASSPRTSSYEQYF. The CDR3 DNA reads TGTGCCAGCAGTCCTCGGACAAGCTCCTACGAGCAGTACTTC.

This clonotype was seen many times. The genes are TRBV7-2 and TRBJ2-5; D is undetermined. Germline-derived CDR1 and CDR2 are SGHTA and FQGNSA. The CDR3 is 12 amino acids. V was shortened by 5 bases and J by 2 bases, with 6 bases between the two germline ends. CDR3 sequence (DNA): TGTGCCAGCAGCGTACCACAAGAGACCCAGTACTTC. It is translated as CASSVPQETQYF.

There are a few counts of this clonotype. The chain uses TRBV2 and TRBJ1-5; unclear D gene. V dropped 3 bases and J dropped 5 bases, with 11 bases sitting between them. The CDR3 sequence is 14 residues long. CDR1 is SNHLY, CDR2 FYNNEI, per germline. This CDR3 reads CASSDLTGDQPQHF. The DNA of the CDR3 is TGTGCCAGCAGTGATTTGACGGGAGATCAGCCCCAGCATTTT.

The chain is built from TRBV28 and TRBJ1-6, with no clear D. This CDR3 spans 14 amino acids. Trimming stripped 7 bases from V and 7 bases from J, with 14 bases between. Germline V CDR1 and CDR2: MDHEN, SYDVKM. The CDR3 sequence is CASTADVRNSPLHF. The CDR3 DNA is TGTGCCAGCACCGCTGACGTGAGGAATTCACCCCTCCACTTT.

This clonotype has only a few counts. V is TRBV7-9 and J is TRBJ1-2; D gene uncertain. V dropped 5 bases and J dropped 6 bases, with 13 bases sitting between them. Germline CDR1 reads SEHNR; CDR2 reads FQNEAQ (reference sequence). The CDR3 consists of 13 residues. CDR3 in DNA: TGTGCCAGCAGCCCTCCCGCAGGCCATGGCTACACCTTC. This gives the protein CASSPPAGHGYTF.

In its sample, this clonotype was seen a few times. This rearrangement joins TRBV20-1 to TRBJ1-4; a possible D gene is TRBD1 (6 bases). The CDR3 is 12 amino acids. Per germline, CDR1 DFQATT and CDR2 SNEGSKA (reference sequence). The CDR3 DNA sequence: TGCGGCCATCGGGGGGCAGGTGAAAAACTGTTTTTT. Translated, it gives CGHRGAGEKLFF.

A word on this clonotype: A much larger clone is a single base away; this may be a read error. The chain links TRBV7-2 to TRBJ2-5, with D possibly being TRBD2 (5 bases). Germline CDR1 reads SGHTA; CDR2 reads FQGNSA. This CDR3 has 14 residues. Trimming shortened V by 2 bases and J by 5 bases, and 12 bases separated the two germline ends. CDR3 sequence: CASSLLLGHETQYF. CDR3 in DNA: TGTGCCAGCAGCTTATTACTAGGGCATGAGACCCAGTACTTC.

This clonotype was detected ten times or more. The chain links TRBV7-2 to TRBJ1-2; D not resolved. This CDR3 region has 14 residues. V lost 1 base, J lost 1 base, and 7 bases lay in between. CDR1 is SGHTA and CDR2 is FQGNSA in the germline V gene. The CDR3 DNA follows: TGTGCCAGCAGCTTAGTGGGGTTTAACTATGGCTACACCTTC. Translation gives CASSLVGFNYGYTF.

This clonotype was counted ten times or more. The chain couples TRBV7-8 to TRBJ2-3, with 8 positions matching TRBD2. CDR3 length: 14 amino acids. Germline V gene lookup returns CDR1 SGHVS and CDR2 FQNEAQ. V trimming: 6 bases; J trimming: 4 bases; junction bases outside the gene matches: 6. CDR3 bases: TGTGCCAGCAGTGTAAGCGGGGGTTCAGATACGCAGTATTTT. Its translation: CASSVSGGSDTQYF.

This clonotype was detected many times. The J gene is TRBJ2-1, the V gene TRBV7-2; TRBD2 matches at 9 bases. The CDR3 is made up of 16 amino acids. CDR1 is SGHTA, CDR2 FQGNSA, per germline. V gave up 5 bases and J gave up 2 bases; unmatched junction bases: 7. CDR3 protein: CASSRSGRPPYNEQFF. The CDR3 DNA sequence: TGTGCCAGCAGCCGGAGCGGGAGGCCCCCCTACAATGAGCAGTTCTTC.

This clonotype occurred many times. The V gene is TRBV28, the J gene TRBJ1-1, with D unresolved. V was shortened by 5 bases and J by 6 bases, with 22 bases between the two germline ends. Germline lookup yields CDR1 MDHEN and CDR2 SYDVKM. The CDR3 runs to 16 residues. The CDR3, as DNA: TGTGCCAGCAGTATCTACAGTTCGTCCCCGTCCGCTGAAGCTTTCTTT. Encoded protein: CASSIYSSSPSAEAFF.

The chain joins TRBV10-3 to TRBJ2-1; TRBD1 aligns across 8 bases. Germline assignment: CDR1 ENHRY and CDR2 SYGVKD. Trimming removed 7 bases from V and 1 base from J; junction bases left unmatched: 3. The CDR3 is made up of 14 amino acids. The CDR3 sequence is CAIMWDRSYNEQFF. The DNA of the CDR3 is TGTGCCATCATGTGGGACAGGTCCTACAATGAGCAGTTCTTC.

The chain joins TRBV6-5 to TRBJ1-3; possible D gene TRBD1, 5 bases. V was trimmed by 6 bases and J by 2 bases, leaving 14 bases between them. CDR1 is MNHEY and CDR2 is SVGAGI in the germline V gene. The CDR3 runs to 15 residues. The CDR3 nucleotides are TGTGCCAGCAGCAACCCAGGGTTCCCTGGAAACACCATATATTTT. It translates to CASSNPGFPGNTIYF.

The chain employs TRBV28 and TRBJ2-7; D is possibly TRBD1 (6 bases). CDR3 size: 13 residues. Germline V gene data show CDR1 as MDHEN and CDR2 as SYDVKM. V lost 5 bases, J lost 13 bases, and 21 bases lay in between. The CDR3: CASSPSPTGTGYF. The CDR3 nucleotides read TGTGCCAGCAGTCCCTCCCCCACAGGGACGGGCTACTTC.